One T cell receptor (beta chain) is described in this entry. What it binds is not known. Ophthalmopathy patients had Clinical Activity Score at least 3, NOSPECS grade at least 4, duration under 3 months. Clinical symptoms, serum thyroxine, TRAb, thyroid ultrasound and orbital computed tomography informed diagnoses. This entry comes from a study of T cells in Graves' hyperthyroidism and ophthalmopathy. Per the germline V gene, CDR1 is ENHRY and CDR2 is SYGVKD. The CDR3 is 14 amino acids. Trimming took 6 bases from V and 5 from J, leaving 16 bases between them. The source material, RNA transcripts, was used to amplify TCR beta CDR3 regions. In the first-round RT-PCR of the TCR CDR3, the HTBI primer set was used. TCRdb analysed the multiplex PCR reads with MiXCR anew, one entry per CDR3 protein. The data hold 600,000 or so distinct CDR3 sequences, with approximately 14% observed a single time. Overall study findings and caveats: Clonotypes that were expanded in thyroid above 0.001 mostly appeared in blood too. Ophthalmopathy could be told apart from stable hyperthyroidism with a 13 V-J model.

This sequence was found in a woman aged 18-29 years with Graves' ophthalmopathy. Source material: blood. The gene calls are TRBV10-3 and TRBJ1-1; a weak D match, TRBD1 (6 bases). The CDR3 sequence is CAISLTGSGTEAFF. DNA of the CDR3: TGTGCCATCAGCCTTACAGGGTCGGGGACTGAAGCTTTCTTT.